Listed below are T cell receptor beta chains from one sample, sequenced in a study of blood T cell repertoires in COVID-19. TCRdb's table, derived via immunoSEQ multiplex PCR, lists solely in-frame clones and lacks some. This table holds approximately 150,000 clones, roughly 84% found once. Sequencing was done on a sample of PBMCs or T cells enriched from blood (not recorded which). These TCRs come from a man aged 45-65 years in a cohort exposed to, infected with or recovered from COVID-19 (not recorded which). The CDR3 runs from the conserved cysteine through the conserved F or W. D genes are given only for firm matches. Where a row states a size, it is once, few, many or the class of an expanded clone; other rows omit it.

>NA|TRBJ2-2|TRBV6-6|NA
TGTGCCAGCAGTCAGGGAGGCGGGGAGCTGTTTTTT
CASSQGGGELFF
>NA|TRBJ2-2|TRBV11-3|few
TGTGCCAGCAGCGCAGGAGACTATAACACCGGGGAGCTGTTTTTT
CASSAGDYNTGELFF
>NA|TRBJ2-7|TRBV5-4|NA
TGTGCCAGCAGCTCGGACATTTCCTACGAGCAGTACTTC
CASSSDISYEQYF
>NA|TRBJ1-5|TRBV6-2/TRBV6-3|few
TGTGCCAGCAGTTACGACAGCTATAGCAATCAGCCCCAGCATTTT
CASSYDSYSNQPQHF
>NA|TRBJ1-2|TRBV25-1|NA
TGTGCCAGCAGTGGGGGGGGCGGCTACACCTTC
CASSGGGGYTF
>TRBD2|TRBJ2-3|TRBV6-2/TRBV6-3|NA
TGTGCCAGCAGTTGGCTAGCGGGGGTTAGCACAGATACGCAGTATTTT
CASSWLAGVSTDTQYF
>TRBD2|TRBJ2-1|TRBV9|few
TGTGCCAGCAGCCCACGGGACTACTTCTACAATGAGCAGTTCTTC
CASSPRDYFYNEQFF
>TRBD1|TRBJ2-7|TRBV5-1|NA
TGCGCCAGCAGTCGGGACAGAGGGGAGCAGTACTTC
CASSRDRGEQYF
>NA|TRBJ1-2|TRBV7-2|NA
TGTGCCAGCAGGTTGGGAACAGGGCATGGCTACACCTTC
CASRLGTGHGYTF
>TRBD2|TRBJ2-5|TRBV5-1|NA
TGCGCCAGCAGCGGCCGACTAGCGGGAAACCAAGAGACCCAGTACTTC
CASSGRLAGNQETQYF
>TRBD1|TRBJ1-6|TRBV19|NA
TGTGCCAGTAGTATAAGCCTACAGGGGGCTGGCAATTCACCCCTCCACTTT
CASSISLQGAGNSPLHF
>TRBD1|TRBJ2-5|TRBV6-9|NA
TGTGCCAGCAGTTCACGGGACAGGGTTTGGGAGACCCAGTACTTC
CASSSRDRVWETQYF
>TRBD1|TRBJ2-5|TRBV7-9|NA
TGTGCCAGCAGCTTGGCGACACAGGGGGCAGAGACCCAGTACTTC
CASSLATQGAETQYF
>TRBD1|TRBJ2-7|TRBV6-1|NA
TGTGCCAGCAGTGGACGAGGGACAGCGCCTCTCCACGAGCAGTACTTC
CASSGRGTAPLHEQYF
>NA|TRBJ1-5|TRBV19|few
TGTGCCAGTTCCCAGGTTAACAATCAGCCCCAGCATTTT
CASSQVNNQPQHF
>NA|TRBJ2-2|TRBV3-1/TRBV3-2|NA
TGTGCCAGCAGCCAAGCTCCTAACACCGGGGAGCTGTTTTTT
CASSQAPNTGELFF
>TRBD2|TRBJ2-7|TRBV5-1|NA
TGCGCCAGCAGCTTGTCGACCGGGGGGTACGAGCAGTACTTC
CASSLSTGGYEQYF
>NA|TRBJ2-3|TRBV7-6|NA
TGTGCCAGCAGCTTAGCATCTGCCGGTAGCCGACGCACAGATACGCAGTATTTT
CASSLASAGSRRTDTQYF
>TRBD1|TRBJ1-4|TRBV4-2|NA
TGTGCCAGCAGCCGGGACAGGGGGGGAGAAAAACTGTTTTTT
CASSRDRGGEKLFF
>TRBD2|TRBJ2-7|TRBV6-2/TRBV6-3|NA
TGTGCCAGCAGCTCGCGTCTAGCGGGCCTCTACGAGCAGTACTTC
CASSSRLAGLYEQYF
>NA|TRBJ1-3|TRBV5-1|NA
TGCGCCAGCAGTTCCGGGACACGGGTCTCTGGAAACACCATATATTTT
CASSSGTRVSGNTIYF
>TRBD1|TRBJ2-5|TRBV5-1|NA
TGCGCCAGCAGCTTGGGCGAAAAGACAGGGAACCAAGAGACCCAGTACTTC
CASSLGEKTGNQETQYF
>NA|TRBJ2-3|TRBV7-6|few
TGTGCCAGCAGCGCGAGGGGGGCAACTAGCGATGAGTACACAGATACGCAGTATTTT
CASSARGATSDEYTDTQYF
>NA|TRBJ1-1|TRBV4-3|NA
TGCGCCAGCAGCCAAGTAGTCGGCACTGAAGCTTTCTTT
CASSQVVGTEAFF
>TRBD2|TRBJ2-7|TRBV6-5|NA
TGTGCCAGCGGCGGTGGCCTAGCGGGCCTCGAGCAGTACTTC
CASGGGLAGLEQYF
>NA|TRBJ1-2|TRBV20-1|once
TGCAGTGGGCGGTACAACTATGGCTACACCTTC
CSGRYNYGYTF
>TRBD1|TRBJ2-5|TRBV29-1|NA
TGCAGCGTTGAAGTGACAGGGCGGGAGACCCAGTACTTC
CSVEVTGRETQYF
>NA|TRBJ2-1|TRBV12-3/TRBV12-4|NA
TGTGCCAGCAGTTTGGCAGGGCAAGGGGAGCAGTTCTTC
CASSLAGQGEQFF
>NA|TRBJ1-5|TRBV29-1|few
TGCAGCGTTGAATCCAGTCCCAATCAGCCCCAGCATTTT
CSVESSPNQPQHF
>NA|TRBJ2-5|TRBV6-5|NA
TGTGCCAGCAGCGATGACAGACTTTTCCAGGGGACCCAGTACTTC
CASSDDRLFQGTQYF
>TRBD2|TRBJ2-7|TRBV7-9|NA
TGTGCCAGCAGCTCCCGGCTGGGGACTAGCGGGAGGTCCTACGAGCAGTACTTC
CASSSRLGTSGRSYEQYF
>NA|TRBJ1-1|TRBV7-9|NA
TGTGCCAGCGGCAAACGGGACTTGAACACTGAAGCTTTCTTT
CASGKRDLNTEAFF
>NA|TRBJ2-5|TRBV6-1|many
TGTGCCAGCAGTGATCCGACTAGGTCGGAGACCCAGTACTTC
CASSDPTRSETQYF
>NA|TRBJ2-1|TRBV7-3|NA
TGTGCCAGCAGCTTAAGAGGTACGGGCAATGAGCAGTTCTTC
CASSLRGTGNEQFF
>TRBD1|TRBJ2-1|TRBV5-1|few
TGCGCCAGCAGCTCAACAGGGGGCGGCGGACGTTACAATGAGCAGTTCTTC
CASSSTGGGGRYNEQFF
>TRBD1|TRBJ2-7|TRBV18|NA
TGTGCCAGCTCCCTGGACAGGGTTGGGTACGAGCAGTACTTC
CASSLDRVGYEQYF
>NA|TRBJ1-6|TRBV12-5|NA
TGTGCTAGCTCTCGGGAGCCTTATAATTCACCCCTCCACTTT
CASSREPYNSPLHF
>NA|TRBJ1-1|TRBV7-8|NA
TGTGCCAGCAGCTTATACAGGTCGGAAGCTTTCTTT
CASSLYRSEAFF
>NA|TRBJ2-7|TRBV12-3/TRBV12-4|NA
TGTGCCAGCAGCTGGACAGCACCCTACGAGCAGTACTTC
CASSWTAPYEQYF
>TRBD2|TRBJ2-5|TRBV19|once
TGTGCCAGTAGTATCGTAGCGGGAGGGCCAGAGACCCAGTACTTC
CASSIVAGGPETQYF
>TRBD1|TRBJ1-2|TRBV7-9|NA
TGTGCCAGCAGTTCCACATCCGGGACAGGGGGAAGTGGCTACACCTTC
CASSSTSGTGGSGYTF
>NA|TRBJ2-7|TRBV18|NA
TGTGCCAGCTCACCAGGACAGAGCGAGCAGTACTTC
CASSPGQSEQYF
>TRBD2|TRBJ2-5|TRBV18|NA
TGTGCCAGCTCACCACTAGCGGGAGGAGTCGAAGAGACCCAGTACTTC
CASSPLAGGVEETQYF
>TRBD2|TRBJ2-4|TRBV5-6|once
TGTGCCAGCAGCTTTACCGGGACTAGCGGGGAACCTCAGTACTTC
CASSFTGTSGEPQYF
>TRBD1|TRBJ1-6|TRBV3-1/TRBV3-2|NA
TGTGCCAGCAGCCAAGGGATCACAGGGGCCCCCCTCCACTTT
CASSQGITGAPLHF
>TRBD2|TRBJ2-1|TRBV6-4|NA
TGTGCCAGCAGTTCAAGCGGGGGGGCGATGAACAATGAGCAGTTCTTC
CASSSSGGAMNNEQFF
>NA|TRBJ2-2|TRBV2|NA
TGTGCCAGCAGTGAAGGGAGCGGGGAGCTGTTTTTT
CASSEGSGELFF
>NA|TRBJ2-1|TRBV11-2|NA
TGTGCCAGCAGCTTAGGGACTTCCTACAATGAGCAGTTCTTC
CASSLGTSYNEQFF
>TRBD2|TRBJ2-7|TRBV27|NA
TGTGCCAGCGGACCCGGGACTAGCGGGAGGCAGCAGTACTTC
CASGPGTSGRQQYF
>TRBD2|TRBJ2-5|TRBV6-1|once
TGTGCCAGCAGTGAAGGGGACTACCGACCTAGAGAGACCCAGTACTTC
CASSEGDYRPRETQYF
>NA|TRBJ2-5|TRBV4-1|NA
TGCGCCAGCAGCCCGGGAGACAGGGCTCAGACCCAGTACTTC
CASSPGDRAQTQYF
>NA|TRBJ1-4|TRBV7-2|NA
TGTGCCAGCAGTTTGAATCTAGTAGGGGGTGAAAAACTGTTTTTT
CASSLNLVGGEKLFF
>NA|TRBJ1-3|TRBV7-9|few
TGTGCCAGCGGGACCCCAACCGGGACACTAAAGGGAAACACCATATATTTT
CASGTPTGTLKGNTIYF